This TCR beta chain is from a study of cytotoxic CD8 clonotypes in ibrutinib-treated CLL. V gave up 5 bases and J gave up 4 bases; unmatched junction bases: 4. Germline CDR1 reads SEHNR; CDR2 reads FQNEAQ (reference sequence). CDR3 length: 13 amino acids. The repertoire was sequenced with immunoSEQ multiplex PCR; TCRdb's copy has only in-frame clones and lacks some. The table lists 30,000 to 50,000 clones, 68% of them singletons. This rearrangement joins TRBV7-9 to TRBJ1-2, with 7 bases matching TRBD1. Sequencing was performed on PBMCs, taken at disease progression, from a patient treated with ibrutinib. The TCR was taken from a human donor with chronic lymphocytic leukemia. CDR3 sequence (DNA): TGTGCCAGCAGCCCGGGACAGAGCTATGGCTACACCTTC. Its protein is CASSPGQSYGYTF.